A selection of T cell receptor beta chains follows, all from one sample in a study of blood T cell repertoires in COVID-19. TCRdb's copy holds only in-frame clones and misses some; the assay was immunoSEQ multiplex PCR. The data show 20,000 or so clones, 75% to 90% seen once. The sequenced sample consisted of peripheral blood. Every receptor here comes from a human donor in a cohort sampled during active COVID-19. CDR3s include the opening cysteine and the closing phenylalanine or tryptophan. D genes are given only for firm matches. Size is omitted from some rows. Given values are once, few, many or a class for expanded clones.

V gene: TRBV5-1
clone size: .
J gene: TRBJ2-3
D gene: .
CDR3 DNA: TGCGCCAGCAGCTTTCTGGGTAGCCCAGATACGCAGTATTTT
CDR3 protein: CASSFLGSPDTQYF

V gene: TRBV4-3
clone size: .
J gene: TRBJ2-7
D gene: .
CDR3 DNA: TGCGCCAGCAGCCAAGAGGCACTAACCTACGAGCAGTACTTC
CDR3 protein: CASSQEALTYEQYF

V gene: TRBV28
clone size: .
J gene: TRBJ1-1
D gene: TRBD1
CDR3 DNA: TGTGCCAGCAGTCTCAGACAGGGCGTCTACACTGAAGCTTTCTTT
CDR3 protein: CASSLRQGVYTEAFF

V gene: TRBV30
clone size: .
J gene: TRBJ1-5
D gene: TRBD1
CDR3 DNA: TGTGCCTGGAGTGTAATGTCTCCGGGACAGGGATATTGGCCCCAGCATTTT
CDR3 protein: CAWSVMSPGQGYWPQHF

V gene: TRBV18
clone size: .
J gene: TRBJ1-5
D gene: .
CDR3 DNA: TGTGCCAGCTCACGCGCGGGGGGGAGCAATCAGCCCCAGCATTTT
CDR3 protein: CASSRAGGSNQPQHF

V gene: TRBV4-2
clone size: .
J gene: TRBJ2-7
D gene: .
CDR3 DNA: TGTGCCAGCAGCCAGGGCGATTCCTACGAGCAGTACTTC
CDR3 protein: CASSQGDSYEQYF

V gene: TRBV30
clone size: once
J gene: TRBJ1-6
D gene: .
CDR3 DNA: TGTGCCTGGAGATTGTCAGGGCATTCACCCCTCCACTTT
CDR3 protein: CAWRLSGHSPLHF

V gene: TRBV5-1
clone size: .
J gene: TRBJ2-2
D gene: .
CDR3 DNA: TGCGCCAGCTCATCCGGTTCGAACACCGGGGAGCTGTTTTTT
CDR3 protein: CASSSGSNTGELFF

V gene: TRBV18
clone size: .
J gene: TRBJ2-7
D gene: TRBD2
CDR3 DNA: TGTGCCAGCTCACCAGGCCTAGCGGGAAACACCTACGAGCAGTACTTC
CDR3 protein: CASSPGLAGNTYEQYF

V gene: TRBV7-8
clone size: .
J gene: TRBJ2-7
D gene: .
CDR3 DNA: TGTGCCAGCAGCTTAGCGCTCGTCGGGAGTGGAGGCGAGCAGTACTTC
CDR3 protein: CASSLALVGSGGEQYF

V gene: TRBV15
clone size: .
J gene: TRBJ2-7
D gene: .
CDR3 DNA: TGTGCCACCAGCAGAGCAGGGGCGACCTACGAGCAGTACTTC
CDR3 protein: CATSRAGATYEQYF

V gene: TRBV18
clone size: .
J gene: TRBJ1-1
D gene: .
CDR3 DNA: TGTGCCAGCTCACCAGCAGGGGCGAACACTGAAGCTTTCTTT
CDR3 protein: CASSPAGANTEAFF

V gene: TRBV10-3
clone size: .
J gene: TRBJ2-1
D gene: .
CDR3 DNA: TGTGCCATCAGTCCCAGAAATGAGCAGTTCTTC
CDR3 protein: CAISPRNEQFF

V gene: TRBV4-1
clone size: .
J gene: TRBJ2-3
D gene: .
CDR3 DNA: TGCGCCAGCAGCCAAGCCGGTACAGATACGCAGTATTTT
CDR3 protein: CASSQAGTDTQYF

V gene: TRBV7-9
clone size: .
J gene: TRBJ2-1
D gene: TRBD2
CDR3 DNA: TGTGCCAGCAGCCAGCGCAGTAGCGGGAGTGAGCAGTTCTTC
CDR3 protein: CASSQRSSGSEQFF

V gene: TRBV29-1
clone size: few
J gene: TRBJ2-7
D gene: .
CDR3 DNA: TGCAGCGTTGGGTCAGGGGTGTACGAGCAGTACTTC
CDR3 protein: CSVGSGVYEQYF

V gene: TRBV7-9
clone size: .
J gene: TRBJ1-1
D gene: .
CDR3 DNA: TGTGCCAGCAGCTTAGGTCTGACAGAGAACACTGAAGCTTTCTTT
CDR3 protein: CASSLGLTENTEAFF

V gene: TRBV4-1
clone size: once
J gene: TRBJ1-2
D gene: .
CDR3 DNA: TGCGCCAGCAGCCAAGATATGGCTAGGAATGGCTACACCTTC
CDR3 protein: CASSQDMARNGYTF

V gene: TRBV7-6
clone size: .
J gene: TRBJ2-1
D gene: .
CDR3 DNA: TGTGCCAGCAGCCAAAACCAGGGGCAGTACAAAGATGAGCAGTTCTTC
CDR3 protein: CASSQNQGQYKDEQFF

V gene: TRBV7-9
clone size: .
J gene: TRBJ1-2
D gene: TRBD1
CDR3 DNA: TGTGCCAGCACCCCGTGGACAGGGAGCTTC
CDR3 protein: CASTPWTGSF

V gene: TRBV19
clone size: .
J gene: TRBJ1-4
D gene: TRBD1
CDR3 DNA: TGTGTAACCGGGACAGGTCGACCATCGAATGAAAAACTGTTTTTT
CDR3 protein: CVTGTGRPSNEKLFF

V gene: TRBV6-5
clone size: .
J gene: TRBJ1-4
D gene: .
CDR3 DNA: TGTGCCAGCAACGGACTTGCAACTAATGAAAAACTGTTTTTT
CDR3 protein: CASNGLATNEKLFF